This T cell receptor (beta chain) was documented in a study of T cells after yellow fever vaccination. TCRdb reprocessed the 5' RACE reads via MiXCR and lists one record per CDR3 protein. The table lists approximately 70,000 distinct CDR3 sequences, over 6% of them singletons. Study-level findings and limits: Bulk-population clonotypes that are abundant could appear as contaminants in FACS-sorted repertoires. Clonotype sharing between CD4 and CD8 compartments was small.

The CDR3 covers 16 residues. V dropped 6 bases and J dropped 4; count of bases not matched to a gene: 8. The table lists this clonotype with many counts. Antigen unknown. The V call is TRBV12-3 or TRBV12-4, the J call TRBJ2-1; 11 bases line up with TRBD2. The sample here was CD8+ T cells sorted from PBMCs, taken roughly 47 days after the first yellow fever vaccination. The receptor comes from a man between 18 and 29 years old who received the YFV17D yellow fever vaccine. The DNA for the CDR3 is TGTGCCAGCAGACACAGACTAGCGGGGCCTTACAATGAGCAGTTCTTC. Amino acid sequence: CASRHRLAGPYNEQFF.